This entry describes one T cell receptor beta chain. This entry is derived from a study of chemoradiotherapy in HPV16-positive cancers. The V end was cut by 2 bases, the J end by 3 bases, with 10 bases between. In germline, CDR1 is SEHNR, CDR2 FQNEAQ (reference sequence). CDR3 length: 14 residues. Assay: immunoSEQ multiplex PCR; the TCRdb copy retains only in-frame clones and omits some. The repertoire consists of roughly 15,000 clones, with 79% occurring once and the leading ten covering roughly 11%. This specimen was taken from a patient who underwent chemoradiotherapy. This chain connects TRBV7-9 to TRBJ1-2; D is possibly TRBD1 (6 bases). This TCR came from a human donor with HPV-associated anogenital cancer. CDR3 loop: CASSLTGGDYGYTF. The CDR3 nucleotides are TGTGCCAGCAGCTTAACCGGGGGCGACTATGGCTACACCTTC.